These 27 T cell receptor beta chains came from one sample sequenced in a study of long-term antiretroviral therapy in people with HIV. The authors ran the immunoSEQ assay, v3.0, at survey level. Assay used: immunoSEQ multiplex PCR; TCRdb lists only in-frame clones, some missing. The table records roughly 50,000 clones, under 90% of them present only once. This sample comprised unsorted PBMCs, obtained 0.8 years after starting antiretroviral therapy. The receptor source for this set is a young woman with HIV.

This chain joins TRBV28 and TRBJ2-1, with TRBD2 identical over 7 bases. This CDR3 has 16 residues. Germline trimming cut 1 base from V and 6 bases from J; bases unmatched to any gene: 9. Per germline, CDR1 MDHEN and CDR2 SYDVKM. The CDR3, as DNA: TGTGCCAGCAGTTTATACGGCGGGAGAAGTACCAATGAGCAGTTCTTC. Protein product: CASSLYGGRSTNEQFF.

The CDR3 is CAISGTYEQYF. As DNA, the CDR3 is TGTGCCATCAGTGGGACCTACGAGCAGTACTTC. The rearrangement joins TRBV10-3 to TRBJ2-7; D gene uncertain. The germline CDR1 and CDR2 sequences are ENHRY and SYGVKD. V lost 4 bases to trimming and J lost 2 bases, with 3 bases between them. The CDR3 totals 11 residues.

V and J are TRBV14 and TRBJ2-3; D gene ambiguous. In germline, CDR1 is SGHDN, CDR2 FVKESK. The CDR3 covers 14 residues. Trimming left V 6 bases short and J 4 bases short, with 14 bases between. The CDR3 sequence: CASSQSPSSDTQYF. CDR3 in DNA: TGTGCCAGCAGTCAGAGTCCGTCCTCAGATACGCAGTATTTT.

The chain combines TRBV11-2 with TRBJ1-1; D is unclear. Trimming took 1 base from V and 1 from J, leaving 13 bases between them. Germline V CDR1 and CDR2: SGHAT, FQNNGV. This CDR3 spans 16 amino acids. This CDR3 reads CASSLVAGRTNTEAFF. The CDR3 DNA sequence: TGTGCCAGCAGCTTAGTTGCGGGTAGGACGAACACTGAAGCTTTCTTT.

This clone has only one observation. The chain couples TRBV15 to TRBJ1-2; 7 bases are shared with TRBD1. CDR1 and CDR2 (germline): LNHNV, YYDKDF (reference sequence). CDR3 length equals 14 residues. The V and J ends lost 2 bases and 4 bases, in that order; junction bases with no gene match: 4. The CDR3 loop is CATSRRQGGYGYTF. DNA of the CDR3: TGTGCCACCAGCAGACGACAGGGCGGCTATGGCTACACCTTC.

This sequence joins TRBV27 and TRBJ2-7, with 10 bases fitting TRBD1. Germline CDR1 is MNHEY and CDR2 is SMNVEV (reference sequence). V trimming: 5 bases; J trimming: 4 bases; junction bases outside the gene matches: 5. The CDR3 is made up of 14 amino acids. The DNA of the CDR3 is TGTGCCAGCAGTATATTGGACAGGGGGTACGAGCAGTACTTC. Translated, it gives CASSILDRGYEQYF.

The V and J genes are TRBV7-2 and TRBJ2-6, with D maybe TRBD2 (6 bases). The CDR3 runs 17 residues. Trimming stripped 0 bases from V and 4 bases from J, with 13 bases between. CDR1 and CDR2 from the germline V gene are SGHTA and FQGNSA. Here the CDR3 DNA reads TGTGCCAGCAGCTTAGCGCTGACTAGGTCCGGGGCCAACGTCCTGACTTTC. Encoded protein: CASSLALTRSGANVLTF.

CDR3 loop: CASSQDPRQGPDTQYF. The CDR3 DNA reads as TGTGCCAGCAGCCAAGATCCGAGACAGGGCCCAGATACGCAGTATTTT. The chain links TRBV14 to TRBJ2-3; 7 nucleotides agree with TRBD1. Trimming took 0 bases from V and 4 from J; bases not matched to a gene: 7. The CDR3 runs to 16 residues. Germline V lookup: CDR1 SGHDN, CDR2 FVKESK.

This chain joins TRBV28 and TRBJ1-5; D not certain. The V end lost 2 bases, the J end lost 3 bases, and 11 bases lay between the germline ends. This CDR3 is 15 amino acids long. Germline-derived CDR1 and CDR2 are MDHEN and SYDVKM. CDR3 bases: TGTGCCAGCAGTTTACCAGGTGGTAACAATCAGCCCCAGCATTTT. It codes for CASSLPGGNNQPQHF.

This chain connects TRBV7-8 to TRBJ2-1, with D perhaps matching TRBD1 (6 bases). Germline CDR1 reads SGHVS; CDR2 reads FQNEAQ. V gave up 5 bases and J gave up 10 bases, with 12 bases separating them. This CDR3 region has 12 residues. The CDR3, as DNA: TGTGCCAGCAGCCAAAACAGGGACGAGCAGTTCTTC. Amino acids: CASSQNRDEQFF.

This clone was seen more than once but under ten times. The chain recombines TRBV4-3 with TRBJ2-6, with unresolved D. Between the trimmed V and J ends, which lost 0 bases and 1 base, there was a span of 4 bases. The CDR3 covers 15 residues. Germline loops: CDR1 LGHNA, CDR2 YSLEER. This chain's CDR3 is CASSQDGSGANVLTF. CDR3 in DNA: TGCGCCAGCAGCCAAGATGGATCTGGGGCCAACGTCCTGACTTTC.

This clone was seen only once. The chain links TRBV6-5 to TRBJ1-5; D uncertain. The CDR3 runs to 13 residues. Looked up from germline, CDR1 is MNHEY and CDR2 is SVGAGI. Trimming removed 0 bases from V and 6 bases from J, with 6 bases in between. CDR3 coding DNA: TGTGCCAGCAGTTACTCAGTGGGTCAGCCCCAGCATTTT. It specifies CASSYSVGQPQHF.

The chain recombines TRBV28 with TRBJ2-7; no clear D. The germline V and J ends were trimmed by 5 bases and 1 base, with 15 bases remaining between them. Germline lookup yields CDR1 MDHEN and CDR2 SYDVKM. This CDR3 has 15 residues. CDR3 in DNA: TGTGCCAGCAGTACTGTAGCCGAAGCGTCCTACGAGCAGTACTTC. This gives the protein CASSTVAEASYEQYF. Filled out from reference TRBV28 and TRBJ2-7, the complete variable domain reads DVKVTQSSRYLVKRTGEKVFLECVQDMDHENMFWYRQDPGLGLRLIYFSYDVKMKEKGDIPEGYSVSREKKERFSLILESASTNQTSMYLCASSTVAEASYEQYFGPGTRLTVT.

This sequence joins TRBV6-1 and TRBJ1-5; 10 positions agree with TRBD1. This CDR3 has 14 residues. CDR1 MNHNS and CDR2 SASEGT come from the germline V gene. Trimming at V came to 8 bases and at J to 10 bases, leaving 11 bases not matched to a gene. In DNA form, the CDR3 reads TGTGCCAGCGATCGGGACAGGGGATATGGCCCCCAGCATTTT. Its translation is CASDRDRGYGPQHF.

The J gene is TRBJ2-4, the V gene TRBV19; D is unresolved. The CDR3 extends over 13 amino acids. Trimming took 1 base from V and 7 from J, leaving 8 bases between them. Germline CDR1 reads LNHDA; CDR2 reads SQIVND (reference sequence). CDR3 bases: TGTGCCAGTAGTATAGGGGCTGAGAACATTCAGTACTTC. Translating gives CASSIGAENIQYF.

Only one count was recorded for this clone. The chain combines TRBV7-9 with TRBJ2-6; perhaps TRBD1 as D (5 bases). This CDR3 region has 16 residues. Germline CDR1 reads SEHNR; CDR2 reads FQNEAQ (reference sequence). The germline V and J ends were trimmed by 5 bases and 1 base, with 12 bases remaining between them. CDR3 sequence reads: CASSPGPGSGANVLTF. DNA of the CDR3: TGTGCCAGCAGCCCTGGTCCAGGGTCTGGGGCCAACGTCCTGACTTTC.

As for this clone: Compared with germline, one end of the junction differs, possibly owing to a read error. This chain connects TRBV11-3 to TRBJ2-1, with D possibly matching TRBD2 (5 bases). The CDR3 extends over 14 amino acids. Germline-derived CDR1 and CDR2 are SGHNT and YENEEA. CDR3 protein: CASSLGGSYNEQFF. DNA of the CDR3: TGTGCCAGCAGTTTAGGAGGCTCCTACAATGAGCAGTTCTTC.

As DNA, the CDR3 is TGTGCCAGCTCAGGGACAGGGTCCTACGAGCAGTACTTC. This encodes CASSGTGSYEQYF. The chain employs TRBV18 and TRBJ2-7, with 9 bases lining up with TRBD1. Unmatched junction bases numbered 0, after V lost 5 bases and J lost 1 base. The CDR3 is 13 amino acids. Germline V CDR1 and CDR2: KGHSH, LQKENI. The full variable domain, its missing parts supplied by reference TRBV18 and TRBJ2-7, is NAGVMQNPRHLVRRRGQEARLRCSPMKGHSHVYWYRQLPEEGLKFMVYLQKENIIDESGMPKERFSAEFPKEGPSILRIQQVVRGDSAAYFCASSGTGSYEQYFGPGTRLTVT.

The chain joins TRBV5-1 to TRBJ1-4; unclear D gene. CDR3 length: 14 residues. Germline V CDR1 and CDR2: SGHRS, YFSETQ. Trimming pared 2 bases from V and 10 bases from J, leaving 15 bases between. In DNA form, the CDR3 reads TGCGCCAGCAGCTTCGGAGACATCCAAGGAAAACTGTTTTTT. Amino acids: CASSFGDIQGKLFF.

The rearrangement joins TRBV28 to TRBJ1-5, with 8 nucleotides matching TRBD1. The J segment lost 6 bases and the V segment lost 3 bases, leaving 16 bases of the junction unmatched. This CDR3 spans 18 amino acids. Germline V gene lookup returns CDR1 MDHEN and CDR2 SYDVKM. CDR3 region: CASSFRVTGGIFGQPQHF. The DNA for the CDR3 is TGTGCCAGCAGTTTTAGGGTAACAGGGGGAATCTTCGGTCAGCCCCAGCATTTT.

This chain connects TRBV7-6 to TRBJ2-7, with a tentative D call TRBD1 (5 bases). The CDR3 is 14 amino acids. The V and J ends lost 6 bases and 0 bases respectively, with 12 bases between them. Germline CDR1 reads SGHVS; CDR2 reads FNYEAQ. The CDR3 DNA sequence: TGTGCCAGCAGTTCGTTCACAGGCTCCTACGAGCAGTACTTC. It translates to CASSSFTGSYEQYF.

V is TRBV28 and J is TRBJ1-4; D not certain. V was trimmed by 4 bases and J by 7 bases, leaving 10 bases between them. The V gene's germline CDR1 is MDHEN and CDR2 SYDVKM. CDR3 length: 13 amino acids. CDR3 sequence: CASSWPDGEKLFF. Here the CDR3 DNA reads TGTGCCAGCAGTTGGCCTGACGGTGAAAAACTGTTTTTT.

The rearrangement joins TRBV11-3 to TRBJ2-2; 8 bases fit TRBD2. V shed 5 bases, J shed 3 bases, and the junction held 5 bases outside the gene matches. The CDR3 totals 15 residues. CDR1 is SGHNT, CDR2 YENEEA, per germline. The CDR3 here is CASSGSGSDTGELFF. CDR3 nucleotide sequence: TGTGCCAGCAGCGGCAGCGGGAGTGACACCGGGGAGCTGTTTTTT. The whole variable domain, remainder taken from reference TRBV11-3 and TRBJ2-2, is EAGVVQSPRYKIIEKKQPVAFWCNPISGHNTLYWYLQNLGQGPELLIRYENEEAVDDSQLPKDRFSAERLKGVDSTLKIQPAELGDSAVYLCASSGSGSDTGELFFGEGSRLTVL.

The chain links TRBV28 to TRBJ2-1; 14 nucleotides match TRBD2. This CDR3 comprises 15 residues. Unmatched junction bases numbered 3, after V lost 3 bases and J lost 8 bases. Germline V CDR1 and CDR2: MDHEN, SYDVKM. CDR3: CASSLGLAGVYEQFF. The CDR3, as DNA: TGTGCCAGCAGTTTGGGACTAGCGGGAGTGTATGAGCAGTTCTTC.

The chain combines TRBV29-1 with TRBJ2-1; no reliable D call. This CDR3 region has 12 residues. V was pared by 0 bases and J by 10 bases, with 10 bases between. Germline CDR1 SQVTM, CDR2 ANQGSEA. The CDR3 bases are TGCAGCGTTGAAGATCCCGGCCGGGAGCAGTTCTTC. It specifies CSVEDPGREQFF.

This CDR3 is CASSLRRGTATNEKLFF. The CDR3 bases are TGTGCCAGCAGTCTAAGACGGGGCACCGCAACTAATGAAAAACTGTTTTTT. This sequence joins TRBV11-2 and TRBJ1-4, with D possibly TRBD1 on 5 matching bases. V was trimmed by 6 bases and J by 0 bases, leaving 17 bases between them. The CDR3 extends over 17 amino acids. Germline loops: CDR1 SGHAT, CDR2 FQNNGV.

The chain joins TRBV29-1 to TRBJ2-1; a weak D match, TRBD1 (5 bases). CDR3 size: 12 residues. CDR1 SQVTM and CDR2 ANQGSEA come from the germline V gene. V was cut by 6 bases and J by 4 bases, with 10 bases left in between. The CDR3 sequence: CSVDTGYNEQFF. CDR3 DNA sequence: TGCAGCGTCGATACAGGATACAATGAGCAGTTCTTC.